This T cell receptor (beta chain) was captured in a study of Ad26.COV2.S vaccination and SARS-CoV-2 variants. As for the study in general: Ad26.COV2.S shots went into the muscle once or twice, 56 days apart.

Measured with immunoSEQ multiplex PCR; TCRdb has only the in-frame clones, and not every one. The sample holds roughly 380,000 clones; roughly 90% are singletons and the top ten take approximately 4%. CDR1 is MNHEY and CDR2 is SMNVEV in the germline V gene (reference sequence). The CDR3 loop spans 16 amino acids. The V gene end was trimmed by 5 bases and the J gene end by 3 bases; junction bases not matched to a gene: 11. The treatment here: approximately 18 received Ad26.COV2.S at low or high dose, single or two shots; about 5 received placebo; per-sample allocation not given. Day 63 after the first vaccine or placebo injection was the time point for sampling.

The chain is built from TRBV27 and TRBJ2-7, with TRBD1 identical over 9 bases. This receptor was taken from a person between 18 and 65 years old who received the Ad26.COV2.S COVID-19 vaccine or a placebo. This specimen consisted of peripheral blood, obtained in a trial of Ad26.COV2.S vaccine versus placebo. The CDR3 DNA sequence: TGTGCCAGCAGTCTATATGGGGGGACAGGGTACTACGAGCAGTACTTC. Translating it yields CASSLYGGTGYYEQYF.